This T cell receptor (beta chain) was sequenced for a study of blood T cell repertoires in COVID-19. Study context: There were acute and convalescent COVID-19 samples, and they came from the United States, Italy and Spain. From T cells, B-cell-depleted T cells, or PBMCs came the material, which was cDNA or gDNA.

In the original analysis: Estimates of nucleated cell counts were drawn from the amplification of reference gene primers. Data came from immunoSEQ multiplex PCR; TCRdb stores just in-frame clones and leaves some out. The D gene and trimming were derived from the DNA, and the V and J assignments and clone size from that table. The sample records roughly 250,000 clones, 80% to 90% being singletons. This CDR3 is built from 13 residues. The V gene's germline CDR1 is LGHDT and CDR2 YNNKEL (reference sequence). V lost 0 bases, J lost 7 bases, and 8 bases lay in between. Which cohort a participant joined came from the clinical history participants gave.

The receptor comes from a woman between 18 and 30 years old who had recovered from COVID-19. This rearrangement joins TRBV3-1 (or the pseudogene TRBV3-2) to TRBJ2-3; D perhaps matches TRBD2 (5 bases). The specimen was PBMCs or T cells enriched from blood (not recorded which). The CDR3 reads CASSQEREYTQYF. CDR3 in DNA: TGTGCCAGCAGCCAAGAACGGGAATATACGCAGTATTTT.